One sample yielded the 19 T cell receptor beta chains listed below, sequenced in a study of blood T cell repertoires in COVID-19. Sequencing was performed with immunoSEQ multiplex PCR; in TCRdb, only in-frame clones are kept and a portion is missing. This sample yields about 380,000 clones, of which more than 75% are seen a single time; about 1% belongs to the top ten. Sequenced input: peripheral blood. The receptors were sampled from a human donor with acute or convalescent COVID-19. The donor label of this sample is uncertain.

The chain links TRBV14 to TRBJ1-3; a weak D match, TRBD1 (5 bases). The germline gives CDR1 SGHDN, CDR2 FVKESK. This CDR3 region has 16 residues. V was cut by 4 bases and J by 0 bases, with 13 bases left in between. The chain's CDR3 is CASSLTRTFSGNTIYF. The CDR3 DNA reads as TGTGCCAGCAGCCTTACACGGACATTCTCTGGAAACACCATATATTTT.

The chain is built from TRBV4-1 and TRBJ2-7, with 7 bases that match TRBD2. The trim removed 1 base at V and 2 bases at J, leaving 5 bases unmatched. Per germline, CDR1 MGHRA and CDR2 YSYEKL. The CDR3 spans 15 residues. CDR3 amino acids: CASSQVPSGAYEQYF. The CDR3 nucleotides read TGCGCCAGCAGCCAAGTCCCTAGCGGTGCCTACGAGCAGTACTTC.

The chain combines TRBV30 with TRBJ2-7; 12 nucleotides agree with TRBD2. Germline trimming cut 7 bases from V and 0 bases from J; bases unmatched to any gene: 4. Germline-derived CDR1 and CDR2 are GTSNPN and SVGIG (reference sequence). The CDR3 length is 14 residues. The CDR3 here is CAFGLAGISYEQYF. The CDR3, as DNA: TGTGCCTTCGGACTAGCGGGAATCTCCTACGAGCAGTACTTC.

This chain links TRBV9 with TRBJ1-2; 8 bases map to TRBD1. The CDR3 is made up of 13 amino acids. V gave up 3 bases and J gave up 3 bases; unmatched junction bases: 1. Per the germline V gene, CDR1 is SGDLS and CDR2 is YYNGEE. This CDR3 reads CASSGQGYYGYTF. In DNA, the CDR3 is TGTGCCAGCAGCGGACAGGGGTACTATGGCTACACCTTC.

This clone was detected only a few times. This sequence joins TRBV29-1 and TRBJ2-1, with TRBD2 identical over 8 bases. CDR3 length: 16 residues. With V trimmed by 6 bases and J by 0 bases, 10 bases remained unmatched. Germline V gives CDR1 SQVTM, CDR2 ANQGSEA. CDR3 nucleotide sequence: TGCAGCGTAAGGACTAGCATTGGAGGCTCCTACAATGAGCAGTTCTTC. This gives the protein CSVRTSIGGSYNEQFF.

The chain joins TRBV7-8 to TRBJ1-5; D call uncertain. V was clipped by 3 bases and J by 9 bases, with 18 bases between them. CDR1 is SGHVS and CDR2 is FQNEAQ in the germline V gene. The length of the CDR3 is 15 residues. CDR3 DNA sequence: TGTGCCAGCAGCTTGAATCGGGGTCCCGAAGGGCCCCAGCATTTT. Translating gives CASSLNRGPEGPQHF.

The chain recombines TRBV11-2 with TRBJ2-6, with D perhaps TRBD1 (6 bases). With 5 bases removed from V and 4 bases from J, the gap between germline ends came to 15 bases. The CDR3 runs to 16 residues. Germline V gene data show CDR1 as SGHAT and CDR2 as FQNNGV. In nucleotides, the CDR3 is TGTGCCAGCAGCGCCTTACAGGGAACCGGGGCCAACGTCCTGACTTTC. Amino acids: CASSALQGTGANVLTF.

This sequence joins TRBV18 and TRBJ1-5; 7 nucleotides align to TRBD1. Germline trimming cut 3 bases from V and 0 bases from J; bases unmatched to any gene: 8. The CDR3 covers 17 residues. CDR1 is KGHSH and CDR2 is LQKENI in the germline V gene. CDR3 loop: CASSPEQGWGSNQPQHF. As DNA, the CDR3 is TGTGCCAGCTCACCTGAACAGGGGTGGGGTAGCAATCAGCCCCAGCATTTT.

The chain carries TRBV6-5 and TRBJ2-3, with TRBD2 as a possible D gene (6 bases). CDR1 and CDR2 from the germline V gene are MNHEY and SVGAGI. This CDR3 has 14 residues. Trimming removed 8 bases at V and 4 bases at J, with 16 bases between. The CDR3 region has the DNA TGTGCCAGCTCGGGACTCCTCCCCCCAGATACGCAGTATTTT. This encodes CASSGLLPPDTQYF.

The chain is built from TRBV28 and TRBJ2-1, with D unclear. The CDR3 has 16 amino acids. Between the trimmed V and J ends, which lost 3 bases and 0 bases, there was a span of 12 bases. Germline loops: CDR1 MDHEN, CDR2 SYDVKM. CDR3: CASSFSGLSSYNEQFF. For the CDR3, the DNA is TGTGCCAGCAGTTTCAGTGGGCTGAGCTCCTACAATGAGCAGTTCTTC.

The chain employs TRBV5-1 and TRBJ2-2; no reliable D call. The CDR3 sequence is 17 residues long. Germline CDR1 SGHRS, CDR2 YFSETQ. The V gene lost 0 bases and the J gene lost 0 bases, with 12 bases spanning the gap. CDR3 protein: CASSLGHFSANTGELFF. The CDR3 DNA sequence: TGCGCCAGCAGCTTGGGCCATTTCAGTGCGAACACCGGGGAGCTGTTTTTT.

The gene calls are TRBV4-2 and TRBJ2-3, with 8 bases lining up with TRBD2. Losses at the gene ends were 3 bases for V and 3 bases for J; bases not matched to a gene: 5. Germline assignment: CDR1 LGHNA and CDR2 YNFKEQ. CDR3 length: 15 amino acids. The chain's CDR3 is CASSQGGGRTDTQYF. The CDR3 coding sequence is TGTGCCAGCAGCCAGGGCGGGGGGAGAACAGATACGCAGTATTTT.

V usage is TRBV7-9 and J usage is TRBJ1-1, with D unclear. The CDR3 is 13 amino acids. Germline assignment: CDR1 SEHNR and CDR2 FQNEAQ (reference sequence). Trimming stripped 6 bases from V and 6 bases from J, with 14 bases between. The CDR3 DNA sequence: TGTGCCAGCAGTCCGAGCGTGGTGTCTGAAGCTTTCTTT. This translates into CASSPSVVSEAFF.

As DNA, the CDR3 is TGTGCCAGCAGCCCAGCCCTTGGGCGGGGAAGACACAACAATGAGCAGTTCTTC. It yields the protein CASSPALGRGRHNNEQFF. The chain has TRBV3-1 (or the pseudogene TRBV3-2) and TRBJ2-1; weak D call: TRBD2 (6 bases). This CDR3 comprises 18 residues. Germline V gene sequence: CDR1 LGHDT, CDR2 YNNKEL (reference sequence). Trimming left V 4 bases short and J 5 bases short, with 24 bases between.

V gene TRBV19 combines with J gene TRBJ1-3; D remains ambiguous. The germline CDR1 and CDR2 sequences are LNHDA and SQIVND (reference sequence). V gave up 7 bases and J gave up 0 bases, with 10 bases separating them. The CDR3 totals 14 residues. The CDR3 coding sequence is TGTGCCAGTACCGCACAGAGCTCTGGAAACACCATATATTTT. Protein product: CASTAQSSGNTIYF.

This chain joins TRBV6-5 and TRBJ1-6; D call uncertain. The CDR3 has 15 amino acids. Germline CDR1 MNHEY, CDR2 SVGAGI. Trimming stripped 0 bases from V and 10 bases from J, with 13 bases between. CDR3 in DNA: TGTGCCAGCAGTTACTCCACGGTTCCTAGCTCACCCCTCCACTTT. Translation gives CASSYSTVPSSPLHF.

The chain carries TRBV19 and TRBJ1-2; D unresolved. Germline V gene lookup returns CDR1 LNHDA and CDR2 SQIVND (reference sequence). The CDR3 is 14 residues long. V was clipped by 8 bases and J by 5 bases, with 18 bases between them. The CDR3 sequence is CASALRRGGYGYTF. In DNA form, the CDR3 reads TGTGCCAGTGCCCTCAGGCGGGGAGGGTATGGCTACACCTTC. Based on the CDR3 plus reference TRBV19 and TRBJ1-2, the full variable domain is DGGITQSPKYLFRKEGQNVTLSCEQNLNHDAMYWYRQDPGQGLRLIYYSQIVNDFQKGDIAEGYSVSREKKESFPLTVTSAQKNPTAFYLCASALRRGGYGYTFGSGTRLTVV.

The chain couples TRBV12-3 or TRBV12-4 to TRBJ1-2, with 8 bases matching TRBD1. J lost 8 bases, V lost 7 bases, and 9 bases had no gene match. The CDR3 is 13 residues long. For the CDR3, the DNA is TGTGCCAGCACCTATCAGGGGGCGCGAGGCTACACCTTC. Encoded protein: CASTYQGARGYTF.

CDR3 nucleotides: TGTGCCAGCAGTTTTGGTTACCGGGACAGAAAGGACGAGCAGTACTTC. Its protein is CASSFGYRDRKDEQYF. The V call is TRBV6-5, the J call TRBJ2-7; 7 positions agree with TRBD1. Germline V gene sequence: CDR1 MNHEY, CDR2 SVGAGI. This CDR3 is built from 16 residues. V gave up 4 bases and J gave up 5 bases; unmatched junction bases: 14.